The sequence of this T cell receptor beta chain was determined in a study of shared clonotypes between healthy human individuals (dated by TCRdb to the early 2020s). Some background on the complete study: The cohort included three men and a couple of women between 18 and 49 years of age. For each donor, CD4 naive and CD4 memory were each run on three plates, CD8 naive on two plates, and CD8 memory on one plate. To estimate repertoire size and how much clonotypes are shared between individuals, the study performed deep sequencing of blood TCR repertoires from roughly five healthy adults. Libraries were prepared and TCR repertoires were sequenced by different laboratories using diverse techniques, in order to increase sequencing depth and limit assay-specific biases. Between about 0.85 and 8.9 billion PBMCs per donor were obtained by leukapheresis. Summary of the overall study and its limitations: Across a few donors, roughly 5.1% of naive CD4, approximately 3.5% of naive CD8, under 2.5% of memory CD4, and over 0.35% of memory CD8 clonotypes were shared. Naive subsets generally had larger estimated clonotype richness than memory subsets did. Compared with non-shared clonotypes, clonotypes shared by all four sorted-subset donors had higher generation probabilities. Sampling was restricted to blood, and TCR repertoires in tissue are likely to differ from TCR repertoires in blood. Rarefaction of sorted-subset datasets indicated incomplete sequencing despite the large sequencing depth. Because the study included a small number of donors, the genetic and exposure-history diversity represented was limited. Pairwise subsampling led to the expectation that sequencing depth would affect the degree of clonotype sharing among donors.

Using the deep immunoSEQ assay, TCR CDR3 regions were amplified from genomic DNA by multiplex PCR. Genomic DNA extracted from each cell subset was distributed evenly over all wells of several immunoSEQ 96-well plates, and each plate served as one replicate. Each replicate PCR for sorted subsets received around 210 ng genomic DNA, equal to roughly 33,000 T cell genomes. Purified libraries were quantified with a Qubit 3.0 fluorometer, sized on a Bioanalyzer 2100, and re-quantified with the KAPA Library Quantification kit. Every immunoSEQ 96-well plate was sequenced on a separate single-read 150-cycle Illumina NextSeq 550 flow cell. Regarding the original processing steps: Because the immunoSEQ output held only junctional sequences and lacked quality scores, the filtering could not match the filtering applied to full-length reads. To assign V/J genes and CDR3, sequences were annotated against IMGT germline references using PyIR, a Python wrapper for IgBLAST v1.9. Any read was removed if the V/J assignment was weak (E-value above 1e-6), the CDR3 was missing, or the read contained stop codons, out-of-frame junctions, or ambiguous translated residues. V3J clonotypes were defined as sequences sharing an identical inferred V gene, J gene, and CDR3 amino acid sequence. Percentage overlap between repertoires was calculated by dividing the number of shared unique clonotypes by the size of the smaller repertoire. RTK rarefaction, the Chao1 estimator, and Recon v2.1 estimates of unobserved clonotypes were used to assess repertoire richness. Generation probabilities for all TCRbeta clonotypes obtained by the gDNA method from a few donors were computed using OLGA. The clones in this table, taken by TCRdb from immuneACCESS, are in-frame only. Not every clone is retained; where verified, under half of the shortfall comes from an unresolved V gene, and the cause of the rest is unknown. Clonal size and the V and J genes are those of that table, whereas D and trimming came from the DNA. Here the sample has 2.3 million or so clones; approximately 95% occur a single time. The ten largest clonotypes hold about 0.39% of the sample.

V has 8 bases trimmed and J has 1 base trimmed; junction bases matching no gene number 10. From the cysteine through the phenylalanine, the CDR3 covers 16 amino acids. This entry keeps only the CDR3 DNA: 48 bases, framed from base 1. The germline V gene provides CDR1 MNHNS and CDR2 SASEGT. Details on this clone: Its cognate antigen has yet to be identified. Per-base qualities were not stored, and no clone one base away is much larger.

The donors were healthy, HIV-negative adults with no recently reported acute infections or vaccinations. All donors were Caucasian adults living in Nashville, Tennessee, USA. Magnetic negative selection was used to enrich CD4+ T cells, after which naive cells were positively selected on CD45RA and the negative fraction became the memory subset. After blood collection by leukapheresis, PBMCs were isolated using Ficoll-Histopaque density gradient centrifugation and then cryopreserved in the vapor phase of liquid nitrogen. Purity and quantity of every magnetically sorted T cell population were checked by analytical flow cytometry. Each sorted fraction had its genomic DNA isolated and then quantified by UV absorbance on a Nanodrop 2000c.

The sequence joins TRBV6-1 to TRBJ2-2; 7 central nucleotides agree with TRBD1. The TCR originated in a young man in good health. Some clones in this sample may be carry-over from other donors' samples. The sample taken for sequencing was naive CD4+ T cells from PBMCs. This specimen's cell subset or site label, per the study, means: CD45RA+ positively selected. This receptor carries the CDR3 CASRKDRDRNTGELFF. The nucleotides are TGTGCCAGCCGTAAAGACCGGGACAGGAACACCGGGGAGCTGTTTTTT.